This section outlines one T cell receptor beta chain sequence together with its context. The specificity of this receptor is unknown. Per-base quality was not reported, and no clone a single base away is much larger than it. The data were obtained in a study of blood T cell repertoires in COVID-19 (dated by TCRdb to 2018 to 2021). For the wider study: Samples from collaborators originated in the United States, Italy and Spain and spanned both the acute and convalescent phases of COVID-19. Where available, HLA class I and class II types were obtained from metadata supplied by the sample provider rather than from assay-based typing. Sample metadata almost always included a de-identified subject ID, COVID-19 status, age in years and sex. The repertoires were made available in a free public database intended to serve as a resource for research on the immune response to SARS-CoV-2. Samples came from the ongoing ImmuneRACE study (first 160 participants) plus 1,254 subjects from 6 global collaborators. The dataset comprised deeply sampled blood TCRbeta repertoires from subjects exposed to, actively infected with, or recovered from COVID-19. The prospective study material was composed of cDNA or gDNA derived from T cells, B-cell-depleted T cells, or PBMCs.

From a lookup of the germline V gene, CDR1 and CDR2 are SGHTA and FQGNSA. The CDR3 covers 16 residues, taking in both the cysteine and the phenylalanine. Only the CDR3 DNA stays, 48 bases, in frame from base 1. A distance of 13 bases separates the germline ends of V and J, which lose 2 bases and 2 bases respectively. Participants in the prospective study were enrolled through a virtual design, were aged roughly 18 to 95 years, and lived in roughly 24 United States geographic areas. To assign participants to cohorts, the prospective study relied on clinical history that participants themselves reported in a screening survey and a study questionnaire. Recovered participants in ImmuneRACE Cohort 3 were defined as having two consecutive negative NP/OP PCR tests, clearance from a healthcare professional, or resolution of symptoms. In the prospective study, mobile phlebotomists collected whole blood, serum and a nasopharyngeal or oropharyngeal swab from each participant. Participants in the prospective study had the option to provide additional blood draws and questionnaires over a roughly two-month period. Prospective study blood samples were shipped either frozen or at room temperature before DNA extraction.

TCRbeta CDR3 regions were amplified from genomic DNA by means of the immunoSEQ Assay, a bias-controlled multiplex PCR. Regarding the original processing steps: The number of nucleated cells in each sample was estimated from the amplification of reference gene primers within the assay. To quantify the absolute abundance of each unique TCRbeta CDR3 rearrangement, sequence reads were collapsed and filtered. Productive Simpson clonality was computed per sample as the square root of Simpson's diversity index over productive rearrangements. Imported from immuneACCESS, the table was reduced by TCRdb to in-frame sequences with V and J called. These copies leave out some clones; in studies compared against another copy, an unresolved V gene accounts for under half, and the cause of the remainder is not known. V, J and clone size were drawn from that table, and D and trimming were deduced from the DNA. Within this sample are approximately 220,000 clones, with 84% of them counted one time only. 6.8% of the sample is in the top ten clones.

The study at large found these results: The quantity of clinical and demographic metadata differed by source and by participant and was supplied without curation.

This chain joins TRBV7-2 to TRBJ1-5; the D gene is possibly TRBD1, with 6 bases matching. The sequenced sample consisted of PBMCs or T cells enriched from blood (not recorded which). This clonotype was obtained from a middle-aged woman who had recovered from COVID-19. CDR3 sequence: CASSLRWGQGNQPQHF. The nucleotide sequence is given as TGTGCCAGCAGCTTAAGGTGGGGACAAGGCAATCAGCCCCAGCATTTT.